This T cell receptor (beta chain) was identified in a study of a mutant IDH1 vaccine in newly diagnosed glioma. Study context: Each patient was administered eight vaccinations, scheduled in weeks 1, 3, 5, 7, 11, 15, 19 and 23.

Study-level results: The study observed vaccine-induced immune responses in about 93% of patients.

Regarding this clone: Its target is not known. A read error may account for a junction end that differs from germline.

Noted time point: week 5, during vaccination. A 20-mer mutant IDH1 peptide at 300 ug was injected subcutaneously with topical imiquimod. Sequenced by immunoSEQ multiplex PCR; TCRdb stores in-frame clones only, minus some. The sample shows approximately 60,000 clones, 82% of them seen only once. Per germline, CDR1 SNHLY and CDR2 FYNNEI. The CDR3 runs 14 residues. This TCR derives from a young woman with glioma. Some clones in this sample may be carry-over from other donors' samples. Material: PBMCs, obtained from a glioma patient whose treatment included an IDH1 peptide vaccine. The chain joins TRBV2 to TRBJ2-5, with D possibly called TRBD1 or TRBD2 (5 bases each). CDR3 sequence: CAGSERDGQGTQYF. The CDR3 DNA reads as TGTGCCGGCAGTGAAAGGGACGGACAAGGGACCCAGTACTTC.